This section outlines one T cell receptor (beta chain) sequence together with its context. The data were produced by immunoSEQ multiplex PCR, yet TCRdb's version contains in-frame clones alone and is incomplete. The sample contains 150,000 to 200,000 clones, 70% to 90% of which appear only once. Assignments of participants to cohorts depended upon their own reported clinical history. This sample stems from a study of blood T cell repertoires in COVID-19. Looked up from germline, CDR1 is SGHAT and CDR2 is FQDESV (reference sequence). Trimming shortened V by 2 bases and J by 1 base, and 6 bases separated the two germline ends. The CDR3 contains 14 residues.

V is TRBV11-1 and J is TRBJ2-4; D gene uncertain. The receptor's source is a man aged 40-49 years who had recovered from COVID-19. The sequenced sample was PBMCs or T cells enriched from blood (not recorded which). CDR3 coding DNA: TGTGCCAGCAGCTTACCCGGGGCCAAAAACATTCAGTACTTC. Protein sequence: CASSLPGAKNIQYF.